This entry is about one T cell receptor (beta chain). Antigen: not known. The source of the sample is a study of CD8 T cells in Susac syndrome. Study conclusions and caveats: The study admitted that it had a relatively small number of individuals in its TCR sequencing and HLA analysis.

The sequenced target, TCR beta, came from blood CD8+ and CD4+ T cells. Purification of the CD8+ and CD4+ T cells relied on negative isolation, and TEMRA cells underwent FACS enrichment. The V gene's germline CDR1 is SEHNR and CDR2 FQNEAQ (reference sequence). This CDR3 comprises 16 residues. Trimming removed 4 bases at V and 1 base at J, with 15 bases between. Random hexamers were used to reverse transcribe about 0.5 to 1 ug of RNA. Amplification of TCR beta CDR3 used immunoSEQ multiplex PCR across 54 Vbeta and 13 Jbeta. A single record per CDR3 protein comes from TCRdb applying MiXCR to the immunoSEQ multiplex PCR reads. The profile covers about 130,000 distinct CDR3 sequences, with around 94% appearing a single time and around 0.12% taken by the ten largest.

The sample comprised CD4+ T cells from PBMCs. The V and J genes are TRBV7-9 and TRBJ2-3; perhaps TRBD2 as D (5 bases). This receptor was taken from a human donor with multiple sclerosis. This CDR3 reads CASSSRRGSGTDTQYF. As DNA, the CDR3 is TGTGCCAGCAGCTCTCGAAGAGGTAGCGGCACAGATACGCAGTATTTT.